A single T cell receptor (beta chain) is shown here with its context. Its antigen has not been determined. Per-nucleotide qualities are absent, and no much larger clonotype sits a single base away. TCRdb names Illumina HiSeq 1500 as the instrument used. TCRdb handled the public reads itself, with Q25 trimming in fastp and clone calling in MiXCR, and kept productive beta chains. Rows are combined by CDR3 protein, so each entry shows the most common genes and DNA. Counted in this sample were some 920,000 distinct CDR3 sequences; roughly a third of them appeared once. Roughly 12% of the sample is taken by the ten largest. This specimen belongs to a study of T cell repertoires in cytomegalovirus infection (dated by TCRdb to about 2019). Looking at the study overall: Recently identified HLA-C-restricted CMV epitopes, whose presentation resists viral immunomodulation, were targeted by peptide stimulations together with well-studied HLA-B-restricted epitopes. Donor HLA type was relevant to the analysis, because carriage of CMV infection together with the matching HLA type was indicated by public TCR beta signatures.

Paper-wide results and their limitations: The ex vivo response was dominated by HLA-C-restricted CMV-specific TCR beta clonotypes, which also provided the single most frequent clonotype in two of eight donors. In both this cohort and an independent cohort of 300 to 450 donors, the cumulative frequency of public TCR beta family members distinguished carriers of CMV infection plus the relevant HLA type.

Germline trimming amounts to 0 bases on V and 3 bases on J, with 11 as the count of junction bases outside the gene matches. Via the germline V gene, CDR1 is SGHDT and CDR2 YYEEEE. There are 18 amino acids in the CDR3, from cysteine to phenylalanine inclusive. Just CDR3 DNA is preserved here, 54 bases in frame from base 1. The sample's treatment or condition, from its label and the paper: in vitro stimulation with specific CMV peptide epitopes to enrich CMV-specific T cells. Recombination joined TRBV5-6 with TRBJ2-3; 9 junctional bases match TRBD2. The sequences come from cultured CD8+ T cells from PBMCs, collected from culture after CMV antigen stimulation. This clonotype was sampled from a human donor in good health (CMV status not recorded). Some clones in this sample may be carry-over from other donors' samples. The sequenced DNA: TGTGCCAGCAGCTTGGAAGTATGGGAGCGGGGGGCGACAGATACGCAGTATTTT. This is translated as CASSLEVWERGATDTQYF.